What follows are 14 T cell receptor beta chains derived from one specimen sequenced in a study of T cells in Graves' hyperthyroidism and ophthalmopathy. Researchers amplified the TCR beta CDR3 regions from RNA transcripts. Initially, a first-round RT-PCR of the TCR CDR3 employed the HTBI primer set. One entry per CDR3 protein results from TCRdb running MiXCR on the multiplex PCR reads. Of 700,000 or so distinct CDR3 sequences detected, roughly 17% appear once; the ten largest clones hold roughly 8%. Sequences were obtained from blood. The receptors stem from a man between 18 and 29 years old with Graves' hyperthyroidism.

This clonotype has at least ten counts. The V and J genes are TRBV28 and TRBJ1-1; possibly TRBD1 for D (6 bases). There are 14 residues in the CDR3. Germline V gene sequence: CDR1 MDHEN, CDR2 SYDVKM. V gave up 2 bases and J gave up 2 bases, with 9 bases separating them. The CDR3 protein is CASSLQGSNTEAFF. Written as DNA, the CDR3 is TGTGCCAGCAGTTTACAGGGGAGTAACACTGAAGCTTTCTTT.

The table lists this clonotype with a few counts. This rearrangement joins TRBV4-1 to TRBJ2-5; 9 nucleotides agree with TRBD1. CDR3 length: 16 amino acids. Germline CDR1 and CDR2: MGHRA and YSYEKL. The ends lost 3 bases at V and 5 bases at J; junction bases unmatched: 10. CDR3 bases: TGCGCCAGCAGCCAGGTCCAACAGGGGGCGTTGGAGACCCAGTACTTC. Protein: CASSQVQQGALETQYF.

This chain uses TRBV11-1 with TRBJ1-1; 8 bases match TRBD1. The CDR3 totals 16 residues. Germline values: CDR1 SGHAT, CDR2 FQDESV (reference sequence). After removal of 5 bases from V and 1 base from J, the junction contained 9 bases not matched to a gene. The CDR3 region has the DNA TGTGCCAGCAGCCTGGGGCGGCAGGGGGCGAACACTGAAGCTTTCTTT. Encoded protein: CASSLGRQGANTEAFF. Filled out from reference TRBV11-1 and TRBJ1-1, the complete variable domain reads EAEVAQSPRYKITEKSQAVAFWCDPISGHATLYWYRQILGQGPELLVQFQDESVVDDSQLPKDRFSAERLKGVDSTLKIQPAELGDSAMYLCASSLGRQGANTEAFFGQGTRLTVV.

There are a few counts of this clonotype. The rearrangement uses TRBV20-1 and TRBJ2-1; 10 nucleotides line up with TRBD2. The V gene's germline CDR1 is DFQATT and CDR2 SNEGSKA (reference sequence). This CDR3 is built from 16 residues. Germline trimming cut 2 bases from V and 8 bases from J; bases unmatched to any gene: 12. Here the CDR3 reads CSARPFEAGGPDEQFF. For the CDR3, the DNA is TGCAGTGCTAGACCCTTTGAAGCGGGAGGGCCCGATGAGCAGTTCTTC.

This clonotype was counted many times. The chain joins TRBV7-2 to TRBJ2-7; D is possibly TRBD1 or TRBD2 (5 bases each). The CDR3 is 17 residues long. V lost 4 bases, J lost 4 bases, and 23 bases lay in between. CDR1 and CDR2 from the germline V gene are SGHTA and FQGNSA. The CDR3 protein is CASSSLLGTPYLYEQYF. As DNA, the CDR3 is TGTGCCAGCAGCTCCCTTCTTGGGACCCCATACCTATACGAGCAGTACTTC.

This clonotype was observed many times. The chain recombines TRBV7-9 with TRBJ2-2, with 7 positions matching TRBD1. In germline, CDR1 is SEHNR, CDR2 FQNEAQ (reference sequence). V shed 4 bases and J 5 bases; nucleotides not matched to a gene: 10. CDR3 length equals 16 residues. CDR3 loop: CASSSRRDSRTGELFF. The CDR3 nucleotides are TGTGCCAGCAGCTCCCGCCGGGACAGTAGGACCGGGGAGCTGTTTTTT.

The chain couples TRBV7-2 to TRBJ2-6; the match to TRBD1 covers 7 bases. The CDR3 is 17 amino acids. In germline, CDR1 is SGHTA, CDR2 FQGNSA. Trimming took 3 bases from V and 0 from J; bases not matched to a gene: 5. CDR3 amino acids: CASSFGQVASGANVLTF. The CDR3 DNA reads as TGTGCCAGCAGCTTTGGACAGGTCGCCTCTGGGGCCAACGTCCTGACTTTC.

This clonotype has ten or more counts. The V call is TRBV11-3, the J call TRBJ2-5, with 11 bases aligning to TRBD2. This CDR3 has 16 residues. The V and J ends lost 5 bases and 3 bases, in that order; junction bases with no gene match: 8. The germline CDR1 and CDR2 sequences are SGHNT and YENEEA. The CDR3 nucleotides read TGTGCCAGCAGCCCAGGCGTACTAGCGGGAGAAGAGACCCAGTACTTC. Its protein product is CASSPGVLAGEETQYF.

DNA of the CDR3: TGTGCCAGCAGTATACTAGCGGAAGTTGAGGATGAGCAGTTCTTC. It is translated as CASSILAEVEDEQFF. This chain uses TRBV28 with TRBJ2-1; 8 bases are a match to TRBD2. The junction had 11 bases not matched to a gene; V was cut back by 5 bases and J by 8 bases. Germline assignment: CDR1 MDHEN and CDR2 SYDVKM. The CDR3 runs to 15 residues.

The CDR3 coding sequence is TGTGCCAGCAGCGTAGATCCACTAGCGGGAGTGGAGACCCAGTACTTC. It codes for CASSVDPLAGVETQYF. The J gene is TRBJ2-5, the V gene TRBV9; 11 bases line up with TRBD2. The trim removed 0 bases at V and 5 bases at J, leaving 6 bases unmatched. CDR1 SGDLS and CDR2 YYNGEE come from the germline V gene. This CDR3 has 16 amino acids.

Notes on this clonotype: This may come from a read error, since a much larger clone is one base off. The chain is built from TRBV2 and TRBJ2-1; TRBD1 agrees at 11 bases. The CDR3 has 15 residues. Germline lookup yields CDR1 SNHLY and CDR2 FYNNEI. CDR3 in DNA: TGTGCCTGCAGTGGGACAGGGGGTGGTCGTACTGAGCAGTTCTTC. This gives the protein CACSGTGGGRTEQFF.

There are many counts of this clonotype. The gene calls are TRBV20-1 and TRBJ2-7, with 10 bases aligning to TRBD2. The germline V gene has CDR1 DFQATT and CDR2 SNEGSKA (reference sequence). The CDR3 runs to 15 residues. V shed 3 bases and J 3 bases; nucleotides not matched to a gene: 8. DNA for the CDR3: TGCAGTGCTAGGGAGGCTAGCGGGAGTTTCTACGAGCAGTACTTC. It yields the protein CSAREASGSFYEQYF.

The sample holds many counts of this clonotype. The chain couples TRBV2 to TRBJ2-7, with D possibly being TRBD1 (6 bases). This CDR3 has 14 amino acids. Germline CDR1 is SNHLY and CDR2 is FYNNEI. V lost 6 bases and J 3 bases, leaving 15 bases between the germline ends. The CDR3 loop is CASRATGSLYEQYF. CDR3 coding DNA: TGTGCCAGCAGAGCTACAGGGAGCCTCTACGAGCAGTACTTC. Filled out from reference TRBV2 and TRBJ2-7, the complete variable domain reads EPEVTQTPSHQVTQMGQEVILRCVPISNHLYFYWYRQILGQKVEFLVSFYNNEISEKSEIFDDQFSVERPDGSNFTLKIRSTKLEDSAMYFCASRATGSLYEQYFGPGTRLTVT.

This clonotype was found many times. This sequence joins TRBV28 and TRBJ2-3; D is undetermined. The V end lost 5 bases, the J end lost 0 bases, and 12 bases lay between the germline ends. CDR1 MDHEN and CDR2 SYDVKM come from the germline V gene. The CDR3 is 15 amino acids. CDR3 coding DNA: TGTGCCAGCAGTCCGGAAGAATCTAGCACAGATACGCAGTATTTT. Residues: CASSPEESSTDTQYF.